The clone carrying this T cell receptor (beta chain) was counted at least ten times. This specimen belongs to a study of spatial heterogeneity in lung cancer. Study-wide context: After resection, follow-up PBMC samples were sequenced when available, at a median of approximately 2 years later. Averaged across combinations, each unique TCR and UMI pairing appeared more than ten times in raw reads, which were uncorrected.

The CDR3 runs 12 residues. V lost 3 bases and J lost 4, with 7 bases in between. Via MiXCR, TCRdb re-called the 5' RACE reads, giving one row per CDR3 protein. The sample consists of some 110,000 distinct CDR3 sequences, less than 15% of them appearing once. This sample's time point: blood at routine non-recurrence follow-up after resection. Whole RNA, isolated from tumor, nontumor lung or frozen PBMC, was sequenced without prior sorting. The TCR comes from a male donor with early-stage non-small cell lung cancer. This chain uses TRBV12-3 or TRBV12-4 with TRBJ2-7, with a weak D call TRBD1 (5 bases). The sequenced sample was PBMCs, obtained at follow-up. DNA for the CDR3: TGTGCCAGCAGTTTCAGGGTTTACGAGCAGTACTTC. Encoded protein: CASSFRVYEQYF.